The source of this TCR beta chain is a study of blood T cell repertoires in COVID-19. Study information: Samples of COVID-19 (acute and convalescent) were obtained from the United States, Italy and Spain. T cells, B-cell-depleted T cells, or PBMCs provided the cDNA or gDNA that served as material.

Symptom resolution, clearance, or two negative PCRs marked the recovered donors of Cohort 3. V was pared by 5 bases and J by 9 bases, with 32 bases between. The germline gives CDR1 SGHTA, CDR2 FQGNSA. This CDR3 is built from 19 residues. Sequencing used immunoSEQ multiplex PCR; TCRdb keeps in-frame clones, though not all of them. This sample has roughly 290,000 clones; around 90% occur once, and the top ten carry 6% to 7%. This rearrangement joins TRBV7-2 to TRBJ2-1, with TRBD1 as a possible D gene (8 bases). The TCR comes from a woman in her thirties or forties who had recovered from COVID-19. Sample: PBMCs or T cells enriched from blood (not recorded which). CDR3 loop: CASSPRDRLTRGRGSEQFF. CDR3 coding DNA: TGTGCCAGCAGCCCACGGGACAGGCTGACTAGAGGGAGGGGCAGTGAGCAGTTCTTC.